This entry describes one T cell receptor (beta chain). Its antigen is unidentified. The CDR3 carries no conserved terminal phenylalanine or tryptophan, so it likely arises from a read error. This sample's RNA came from whole unsorted tissue. Newly diagnosed lung cancer patients had thoracic surgery in China, August–late 2014, without prior chemotherapy. This specimen comes from a study of tumor and adjacent non-tumor tissue in lung cancer. Study conclusions and caveats: Shorter survival was associated with higher TCR diversity in tumors. Significantly higher TCR diversity was found in tumor than normal lung.

V dropped 9 bases and J dropped 6 bases, with 14 bases sitting between them. The V gene's germline CDR1 is SGHNT and CDR2 YENEEA. CDR3 length: 12 residues. Three rounds of nested PCR, following a modified ARM-PCR protocol, produced the TCRbeta library. TCRdb called the multiplex PCR reads again in MiXCR, with one record for every CDR3 protein. The sample contains tens of thousands of distinct CDR3 sequences, 55% to 70% of which appear only once. The sequenced sample was lung tumor tissue. The clonotype originates from a man aged 50 to 60 with non-small cell lung cancer. The genes are TRBV11-3 and TRBJ1-1; possibly TRBD1 for D (6 bases). In DNA, the CDR3 is TGTGCCAGTAGCCTAGGACAGTCTGAAGCTTTCATT. Translation gives CASSLGQSEAFI.